This is a list of T cell receptor beta chains from one sample in a study of blood T cell repertoires in COVID-19. Clones were sequenced by immunoSEQ multiplex PCR, and TCRdb holds only the in-frame ones, with some missing. This sample has 140,000 to 150,000 clones, with roughly 86% found just once. Sequencing used peripheral blood. The source of these receptors is a human donor with acute or convalescent COVID-19. The donor label of this sample is uncertain. Both conserved end residues are trimmed from each CDR3.

>TRBJ1-6|TRBV19|14
ASRISPGGRGSPLH
>TRBJ1-2|TRBV29-1|10
SVSTGGDGYT
>TRBJ2-1|TRBV30|14
AWSVLGRGALNEQF
>TRBJ2-7|TRBV3-1/TRBV3-2|10
ASSQAQGYRY
>TRBJ1-1|TRBV29-1|11
SVDGGRDTEAF
>TRBJ2-7|TRBV5-1|11
ASSPLTGREQY
>TRBJ2-5|TRBV2|10
ASAAGGQTQY
>TRBJ1-3|TRBV3-1/TRBV3-2|17
ASSQDFPGTILSGNTIY
>TRBJ2-4|TRBV6-2/TRBV6-3|13
ASSYQGTAKNIQY
>TRBJ1-1|TRBV29-1|11
SVDGDRGTEAF
>TRBJ1-1|TRBV12-3/TRBV12-4|11
ASSRDRETEAF
>TRBJ1-4|TRBV3-1/TRBV3-2|14
ASSYKIQALNEKLF
>TRBJ2-1|TRBV10-1|12
ASTPSGSYNEQF
>TRBJ2-5|TRBV5-6|12
ASSLGQGAETQY
>TRBJ2-1|TRBV14|13
ASSQGRGGHHEQF
>TRBJ1-1|TRBV29-1|12
SVEGIQGTTEAF
>TRBJ1-6|TRBV13|14
ASSSSGQGRDSPLH
>TRBJ1-1|TRBV5-6|14
ASSIFEYPSLKSAF
>TRBJ2-7|TRBV7-9|11
ASSYRRGHEQY
>TRBJ1-2|TRBV2|12
ASRGAGFGYGYT
>TRBJ1-4|TRBV11-2|12
ASSLAQFNEKLF
>TRBJ2-1|TRBV19|12
ASSMDRDLNEQF
>TRBJ1-2|TRBV30|12
AWSPDRGNYGYT
>TRBJ1-2|TRBV6-4|14
ASSLTGTGGRYGYT
>TRBJ1-6|TRBV4-2|14
ASSQELSGARQPLH
>TRBJ1-1|TRBV6-5|14
ASSYWQGAMNTEAF
>TRBJ1-1|TRBV6-2/TRBV6-3|12
ASSYAGPRTEAF
>TRBJ1-2|TRBV30|12
AWGGAYGTQGYT
>TRBJ2-1|TRBV24-1|12
ATSDPQGTNEQF
>TRBJ1-4|TRBV19|13
ASSIRGQGNEKLF
>TRBJ2-2|TRBV18|13
ASSPTGTNTGELF
>TRBJ2-7|TRBV7-8|12
ASSLGPRDYEQY